What follows describes a single T cell receptor (beta chain). Its antigen is still unknown. The V end lost 0 bases, the J end lost 12 bases, and 13 bases lay between the germline ends. The CDR3 runs to 13 residues. Germline-derived CDR1 and CDR2 are SGHKS and YYEKEE (reference sequence). The time point is: blood 4 weeks post-SBRT, at nephrectomy. Treatment noted: 15 Gy SBRT to primary tumor, nephrectomy 4 weeks later. The tumor was a clear cell renal cell carcinoma. This sample is part of a study of radiation and T cells in renal cell carcinoma. Broader study findings: No pretreatment tumor biopsies were available for baseline clonotypes. In blood, top tumor clones expanded by 2 weeks, shrinking by 4.

Assay used: immunoSEQ multiplex PCR; TCRdb lists only in-frame clones, some missing. The table records approximately 40,000 clones, 80% to 85% of them present only once. This receptor was taken from a woman between 65 and 79 years old with renal cell carcinoma. The sample in question was blood, obtained from a patient whose treatment included radiotherapy and nephrectomy. V gene TRBV5-5 combines with J gene TRBJ1-5; D not resolved. The DNA for the CDR3 is TGTGCCAGCAGCTTGGGGGAACAAGGAGTCCAGCATTTT. Translation: CASSLGEQGVQHF.